The 28 T cell receptor beta chains below come from one sample, sequenced in a study of cytotoxic CD8 clonotypes in ibrutinib-treated CLL. Clones were sequenced by immunoSEQ multiplex PCR, and TCRdb holds only the in-frame ones, with some missing. The sample includes roughly 150,000 clones, over 75% seen only once; the top ten take approximately 3%. The sample was PBMCs, taken at disease progression, from a patient treated with ibrutinib. Receptors were obtained from a human donor with chronic lymphocytic leukemia.

The count of this clone is one. The rearrangement uses TRBV2 and TRBJ2-7; no clear D. The CDR3 length is 14 residues. V was clipped by 1 base and J by 3 bases, with 10 bases between them. In germline, CDR1 is SNHLY, CDR2 FYNNEI. The CDR3 DNA is TGTGCCAGCAGTGAAGTATACCGAGACTACGAGCAGTACTTC. Translating gives CASSEVYRDYEQYF.

The rearrangement joins TRBV7-2 to TRBJ1-3; D uncertain. Trimming removed 6 bases from V and 0 bases from J, with 12 bases in between. This CDR3 has 15 amino acids. The germline gives CDR1 SGHTA, CDR2 FQGNSA. The CDR3 sequence: CASSDTRGSGNTIYF. The CDR3 DNA sequence: TGTGCCAGCAGTGACACGCGGGGCTCTGGAAACACCATATATTTT.

The rearrangement links TRBV4-1 to TRBJ2-1; D unclear. The CDR3 is made up of 15 amino acids. The germline V gene has CDR1 MGHRA and CDR2 YSYEKL. Trimming shortened V by 6 bases and J by 0 bases, and 12 bases separated the two germline ends. The CDR3 here is CASSRGPSSYNEQFF. The CDR3 DNA is TGCGCCAGCAGTCGCGGACCGAGCTCCTACAATGAGCAGTTCTTC.

The chain links TRBV7-2 to TRBJ2-5; D perhaps matches TRBD1 (6 bases). Trimming cost V 2 bases and J 1 base, with 17 bases left between them. Germline V gives CDR1 SGHTA, CDR2 FQGNSA. CDR3 length equals 17 residues. The CDR3 is CASSLKRSGAPQETQYF. The CDR3 DNA follows: TGTGCCAGCAGCTTAAAGCGATCAGGGGCCCCCCAAGAGACCCAGTACTTC.

This clone was recorded only once. The rearrangement joins TRBV29-1 to TRBJ2-3, with TRBD1 identical over 8 bases. The CDR3 loop spans 14 amino acids. Looked up from germline, CDR1 is SQVTM and CDR2 is ANQGSEA. V lost 6 bases, J lost 4 bases, and 9 bases stayed unmatched. This chain's CDR3 is CSVGQGAYADTQYF. The CDR3 bases are TGCAGCGTGGGCCAGGGGGCATACGCAGATACGCAGTATTTT.

This clone showed up just a few times. This chain connects TRBV29-1 to TRBJ1-1; the D gene is possibly TRBD1 (6 bases). CDR3 length: 13 residues. The germline V gene encodes CDR1 SQVTM and CDR2 ANQGSEA. Between the trimmed V and J ends, which lost 7 bases and 5 bases, there was a span of 17 bases. The CDR3 loop is CSALSPGVTEAFF. CDR3 DNA: TGCAGCGCCCTATCACCAGGGGTAACTGAAGCTTTCTTT. The full variable domain, its missing parts supplied by reference TRBV29-1 and TRBJ1-1, is SAVISQKPSRDICQRGTSLTIQCQVDSQVTMMFWYRQQPGQSLTLIATANQGSEATYESGFVIDKFPISRPNLTFSTLTVSNMSPEDSSIYLCSALSPGVTEAFFGQGTRLTVV.

This rearrangement joins TRBV11-2 to TRBJ2-7; TRBD1 agrees at 8 bases. CDR1 is SGHAT, CDR2 FQNNGV, per germline. V dropped 5 bases and J dropped 7; count of bases not matched to a gene: 10. This CDR3 has 14 residues. CDR3 sequence: CASSPGQGPGEQYF. In nucleotides, the CDR3 is TGTGCCAGCAGCCCCGGACAGGGACCGGGGGAGCAGTACTTC.

This clone came up once. The chain uses TRBV7-9 and TRBJ2-1, with 8 positions matching TRBD2. Germline V gene data show CDR1 as SEHNR and CDR2 as FQNEAQ (reference sequence). The CDR3 is 14 residues long. Trimming at V came to 11 bases and at J to 1 base, leaving 7 bases not matched to a gene. The DNA of the CDR3 is TGTGCCGCCCAGCGGGAGAATTCCTACAATGAGCAGTTCTTC. Translating gives CAAQRENSYNEQFF.

The chain combines TRBV7-2 with TRBJ2-5, with 11 bases matching TRBD2. The CDR3 contains 15 residues. V lost 3 bases, J lost 4 bases, and 4 bases stayed unmatched. CDR1 and CDR2 (germline): SGHTA, FQGNSA. The CDR3 sequence: CASSFRLAGGETQYF. CDR3 nucleotides: TGTGCCAGCAGCTTCCGTCTAGCGGGAGGAGAGACCCAGTACTTC.

V usage is TRBV20-1 and J usage is TRBJ1-2, with D unresolved. Germline CDR1 and CDR2: DFQATT and SNEGSKA (reference sequence). The CDR3 consists of 10 residues. V lost 5 bases and J lost 5, with 6 bases in between. Written as DNA, the CDR3 is TGCAGTGCTTTCCAGTATGGCTACACCTTC. The encoded protein is CSAFQYGYTF.

V gene TRBV4-2 combines with J gene TRBJ2-7; unclear D gene. In germline, CDR1 is LGHNA, CDR2 YNFKEQ. The CDR3 covers 18 residues. V was trimmed by 2 bases and J by 0 bases, leaving 20 bases between them. CDR3 amino acids: CASSQRAIGPTSSYEQYF. CDR3 nucleotide sequence: TGTGCCAGCAGCCAAAGGGCGATTGGGCCAACAAGCTCCTACGAGCAGTACTTC.

The chain joins TRBV4-2 to TRBJ2-7; 7 bases line up with TRBD2. Looked up from germline, CDR1 is LGHNA and CDR2 is YNFKEQ. The CDR3 runs to 16 residues. Trimming cost V 2 bases and J 7 bases; bases outside gene matches: 14. CDR3 residues: CASSQSRGDSRFEQYF. CDR3 sequence (DNA): TGTGCCAGCAGCCAAAGCCGGGGGGACTCCCGCTTTGAGCAGTACTTC.

This rearrangement joins TRBV11-3 to TRBJ1-1; tentatively, D is TRBD1 (5 bases). The germline V gene encodes CDR1 SGHNT and CDR2 YENEEA. The CDR3 runs 16 residues. The V and J ends lost 5 bases and 4 bases respectively, with 20 bases between them. CDR3 loop: CASSRGGLGGGTEAFF. The CDR3 nucleotides read TGTGCCAGCAGCCGGGGGGGTCTCGGCGGGGGCACTGAAGCTTTCTTT.

The V gene is TRBV6-5, the J gene TRBJ1-5; perhaps TRBD1 as D (6 bases). The CDR3 extends over 15 amino acids. V lost 2 bases and J lost 6, with 14 bases in between. Germline-derived CDR1 and CDR2 are MNHEY and SVGAGI. CDR3 in DNA: TGTGCCAGCAGTTACGGGGGGGGGCTGGGTCAGCCCCAGCATTTT. Its protein is CASSYGGGLGQPQHF.

The sample holds one count of this clone. The chain employs TRBV7-2 and TRBJ2-3; TRBD1 matches at 10 bases. Germline CDR1 and CDR2: SGHTA and FQGNSA. This CDR3 comprises 16 residues. V gave up 1 base and J gave up 1 base; unmatched junction bases: 2. DNA for the CDR3: TGTGCCAGCAGCTTAGGAGGGACAGGGGGCACAGATACGCAGTATTTT. Translating gives CASSLGGTGGTDTQYF.

CDR3 sequence: CASSLGPRSNQPQHF. The CDR3 nucleotides are TGTGCCAGCAGCTTAGGACCGAGAAGCAATCAGCCCCAGCATTTT. The chain is built from TRBV7-2 and TRBJ1-5; D gene unclear. V lost 1 base to trimming and J lost 1 base, with 8 bases between them. Germline CDR1 and CDR2: SGHTA and FQGNSA. This CDR3 spans 15 amino acids.

In this sample, this clone turned up once. The chain uses TRBV7-9 and TRBJ2-1; tentatively, D is TRBD1 (6 bases). The germline V gene encodes CDR1 SEHNR and CDR2 FQNEAQ (reference sequence). The CDR3 is 14 amino acids. V dropped 0 bases and J dropped 8 bases, with 11 bases sitting between them. The CDR3 sequence: CASSLATGIDEQFF. The CDR3 DNA reads as TGTGCCAGCAGCTTAGCTACAGGGATAGATGAGCAGTTCTTC.

V and J are TRBV19 and TRBJ2-7, with TRBD2 matching over 8 bases. The CDR3 totals 14 residues. Germline V lookup: CDR1 LNHDA, CDR2 SQIVND (reference sequence). Trimming removed 6 bases from V and 4 bases from J; junction bases left unmatched: 8. CDR3 residues: CASRFAGGPYEQYF. CDR3 DNA: TGTGCCAGTAGGTTCGCGGGAGGCCCGTACGAGCAGTACTTC.

The rearrangement links TRBV7-2 to TRBJ2-7, with D possibly TRBD2 on 6 matching bases. Trimming removed 1 base from V and 4 bases from J, with 8 bases in between. The CDR3 covers 13 residues. Germline V gene sequence: CDR1 SGHTA, CDR2 FQGNSA. This CDR3 is CASSLDRGYEQYF. CDR3 DNA sequence: TGTGCCAGCAGCTTAGATCGGGGGTACGAGCAGTACTTC.

The chain has TRBV27 and TRBJ2-5; D unclear. The length of the CDR3 is 12 residues. Germline V gives CDR1 MNHEY, CDR2 SMNVEV (reference sequence). With 3 bases removed from V and 3 bases from J, the gap between germline ends came to 5 bases. The CDR3 DNA sequence: TGTGCCAGCAGTTTCATGAAAGAGACCCAGTACTTC. It yields the protein CASSFMKETQYF.

This rearrangement joins TRBV23-1 to TRBJ2-7; 14 bases align to TRBD2. Being an ORF, TRBV23-1 has a function that is uncertain. Trimming removed 4 bases from V and 4 bases from J; junction bases left unmatched: 3. The CDR3 loop spans 15 amino acids. Written as DNA, the CDR3 is TGCGCCAGCAGTCGACTAGCGGGAGGGTCATACGAGCAGTACTTC. The encoded protein is CASSRLAGGSYEQYF.

V gene TRBV7-2 combines with J gene TRBJ2-7; D assignment may be TRBD1 or TRBD2 (7 bases each). This CDR3 region has 16 residues. The V gene's germline CDR1 is SGHTA and CDR2 FQGNSA. The V end was cut by 3 bases, the J end by 4 bases, with 19 bases between. As DNA, the CDR3 is TGTGCCAGCAGCTTGGCCACCCCAGGGGGAGGGTACGAGCAGTACTTC. Translation gives CASSLATPGGGYEQYF.

The J gene is TRBJ1-2, the V gene TRBV19; D not certain. Trimming pared 1 base from V and 0 bases from J, leaving 9 bases between. The length of the CDR3 is 15 residues. CDR1 and CDR2 (germline): LNHDA, SQIVND (reference sequence). The CDR3 DNA follows: TGTGCCAGTAGTATAGTGGGCAGGTCTAACTATGGCTACACCTTC. Its protein is CASSIVGRSNYGYTF. Full variable domain (remainder filled in from reference TRBV19 and TRBJ1-2): DGGITQSPKYLFRKEGQNVTLSCEQNLNHDAMYWYRQDPGQGLRLIYYSQIVNDFQKGDIAEGYSVSREKKESFPLTVTSAQKNPTAFYLCASSIVGRSNYGYTFGSGTRLTVV.

The V call is TRBV2, the J call TRBJ2-3; TRBD2 agrees at 11 bases. V lost 5 bases to trimming and J lost 2 bases; unmatched junction nucleotides: 6. Germline CDR1 and CDR2: SNHLY and FYNNEI. The CDR3 has 16 amino acids. The CDR3 region is CASSMGLAAFTDTQYF. CDR3 DNA sequence: TGTGCCAGCAGTATGGGACTAGCGGCCTTCACAGATACGCAGTATTTT.

CDR3: CASRGDSYYEQYF. In DNA, the CDR3 is TGTGCCAGCAGAGGGGACTCCTACTACGAGCAGTACTTC. V and J are TRBV14 and TRBJ2-7; TRBD2 is a possible D gene (6 bases). The CDR3 is 13 amino acids. Germline V gene sequence: CDR1 SGHDN, CDR2 FVKESK. V lost 6 bases and J lost 3, with 12 bases in between.

This chain links TRBV30 with TRBJ2-1; D is unresolved. Per the germline V gene, CDR1 is GTSNPN and CDR2 is SVGIG (reference sequence). The CDR3 covers 12 residues. Trimming took off 2 bases at V and 4 bases at J, with 6 bases between the two ends. The CDR3 DNA sequence: TGTGCCTGGAGTCCCCGGTACAATGAGCAGTTCTTC. Amino acid sequence: CAWSPRYNEQFF.

The rearrangement joins TRBV5-1 to TRBJ1-1; D call uncertain. Trimming stripped 2 bases from V and 3 bases from J, with 5 bases between. CDR1 is SGHRS, CDR2 YFSETQ, per germline. The CDR3 is made up of 12 amino acids. The CDR3 nucleotides are TGCGCCAGCAGCTTCATGGACACTGAAGCTTTCTTT. Residues: CASSFMDTEAFF.

This clone appeared a single time. The chain carries TRBV11-2 and TRBJ2-1; 11 bases line up with TRBD2. The V and J ends lost 3 bases and 6 bases, in that order; junction bases with no gene match: 10. CDR3 length: 17 residues. Germline loops: CDR1 SGHAT, CDR2 FQNNGV. The CDR3 DNA reads as TGTGCCAGCAGCTTTGTGGTAGCGGGAGGGCCAGGCAATGAGCAGTTCTTC. Encoded protein: CASSFVVAGGPGNEQFF.